These T cell receptor beta chains were read from a single sample in a study of neurological immune-mediated disorders. TCRdb independently ran MiXCR on the 5' RACE reads; one entry per CDR3 protein. Counted here are approximately 100,000 distinct CDR3 sequences, about 3.8% occurring once; the ten biggest clones make up around 5.5%. Specimen: PBMCs. The receptor source for this set is a young woman with multiple sclerosis. Each CDR3 is given with its conserved first and last residue. A D gene is named only where the DNA matches it firmly. Part of the rows lack a size; the others show once, few, many or a class for expanded clones.

j_gene,v_gene,len,d_gene,abundance,CDR3nt,CDR3aa
TRBJ2-7,TRBV28,14,TRBD1,many,TGTGCCAGCACTGGCGGGACAGGGGGCTACGAGCAGTACTTC,CASTGGTGGYEQYF
TRBJ2-1,TRBV6-1,12,.,many,TGTGCCAGCAGTGAAGGGTGGTCTCCGCAGTTCTTC,CASSEGWSPQFF
TRBJ2-1,TRBV7-8,15,.,few,TGTGCCAGCAGCTTAGAGGGACTCCGAATCAATGAGCAGTTCTTC,CASSLEGLRINEQFF
TRBJ2-3,TRBV20-1,12,.,many,TGCAGTGCTAGAGAATACACAGATACGCAGTATTTT,CSAREYTDTQYF
TRBJ2-1,TRBV20-1,15,.,many,TGCAGTGCTCGCCACGCGTCGAGCTCCTACAATGAGCAGTTCTTC,CSARHASSSYNEQFF
TRBJ2-2,TRBV6-4,15,.,many,TGTGCCAGCAGTGATGGGGGCCAGAACACCGGGGAGCTGTTTTTT,CASSDGGQNTGELFF
TRBJ2-2,TRBV12-3/TRBV12-4,15,.,many,TGTGCCAGCAGTCCAGGGACGGTAAACACCGGGGAGCTGTTTTTT,CASSPGTVNTGELFF
TRBJ2-5,TRBV7-3,13,.,many,TGTGCCAGCAGCTACGGAGGGCAAGAGACCCAGTACTTC,CASSYGGQETQYF
TRBJ2-7,TRBV5-5,17,TRBD1,many,TGTGCCAGCAGCTTTATCCTTGTCCGGGACAGGTTCTACGAGCAGTACTTC,CASSFILVRDRFYEQYF
TRBJ1-4,TRBV5-1,14,.,many,TGCGCCAGCAGCATCGCATCCACGGACGAAAAACTGTTTTTT,CASSIASTDEKLFF
TRBJ2-5,TRBV20-1,12,.,many,TGCAGTGCTAGACCCACCCAAGAGACCCAGTACTTC,CSARPTQETQYF
TRBJ2-3,TRBV9,14,.,many,TGTGCCAGCAGCGCGAGGCTACGCACAGATACGCAGTATTTT,CASSARLRTDTQYF
TRBJ2-3,TRBV10-1,13,.,many,TGCGCCAGCAAGGGACCCGCGACAGATACGCAGTATTTT,CASKGPATDTQYF
TRBJ1-4,TRBV7-6,15,.,many,TGTGCCAGCAGTAGCAGGACGTCCACTAATGAAAAACTGTTTTTT,CASSSRTSTNEKLFF
TRBJ1-5,TRBV25-1,14,.,many,TGTGCCAGCAGCGTAGCAGGGGATCTTCAGCCCCAGCATTTT,CASSVAGDLQPQHF
TRBJ2-1,TRBV11-3,17,.,few,TGTGCCAGCAGCTTAACAAGCTGGAGACAGACGATCAATGAGCAGTTCTTC,CASSLTSWRQTINEQFF
TRBJ2-2,TRBV5-1,15,.,many,TGCGCCAGCAGCTTATGGGGCCCTAACACCGGGGAGCTGTTTTTT,CASSLWGPNTGELFF
TRBJ2-3,TRBV30,16,.,few,TGTGCCTGGAGTGTAGGGGCTGGGGGTCGGACAGATACGCAGTATTTT,CAWSVGAGGRTDTQYF
TRBJ2-3,TRBV5-1,13,.,many,TGCGCCAGCAGCGATGCTAGCACAGATACGCAGTATTTT,CASSDASTDTQYF
TRBJ2-7,TRBV7-2,15,.,many,TGTGCCAGCAGCCGGTACCCAAGTCGGGACTACGAGCAGTACTTC,CASSRYPSRDYEQYF
TRBJ2-1,TRBV20-1,13,.,many,TGCAGTGCCACTCGGGAGACCTTAAATGAGCAGTTCTTC,CSATRETLNEQFF
TRBJ2-5,TRBV2,14,TRBD1,many,TGTGCCAGCACCAAGGGGGCCACCCAAGAGACCCAGTACTTC,CASTKGATQETQYF
TRBJ2-2,TRBV15,15,.,many,TGTGCCACCAGCAGAGATCGATGGGACACCGGGGAGCTGTTTTTT,CATSRDRWDTGELFF
TRBJ1-6,TRBV5-6,14,.,many,TGTGCCAGCAGCTTGCAGGGGAGAGAGGCACCCCTCCACTTT,CASSLQGREAPLHF
TRBJ2-4,TRBV20-1,14,.,many,TGCAGTGCTAGAGATCAGGGAATGGGAAACATTCAGTACTTC,CSARDQGMGNIQYF
TRBJ1-5,TRBV28,14,TRBD1,many,TGTGCCAGCAATCCGGGACAGGGCAATCAGCCCCAGCATTTT,CASNPGQGNQPQHF
TRBJ2-4,TRBV28,17,.,many,TGTGCCAGCAGTTCGCGGGACATTGTCCTAGCCAAAAACATTCAGTACTTC,CASSSRDIVLAKNIQYF
TRBJ1-1,TRBV6-5,16,TRBD1,many,TGTGCCAGCATCCGAGGAGGGACAGCCACCAACACTGAAGCTTTCTTT,CASIRGGTATNTEAFF
TRBJ2-7,TRBV5-1,13,.,many,TGCGCCAGCAGCGCAGGACACCTCTACGAGCAGTACTTC,CASSAGHLYEQYF
TRBJ2-1,TRBV7-8,15,TRBD2,many,TGTGCCAGCAGCTTAGCGGAGGTAGCGGGGGCTGAGCAGTTCTTC,CASSLAEVAGAEQFF
TRBJ2-5,TRBV11-2,17,.,many,TGTGCCAGCAGCTTAGACTCCGTGAGGGGAGGTCAAGAGACCCAGTACTTC,CASSLDSVRGGQETQYF
TRBJ1-4,TRBV6-6,17,.,many,TGTGCCAGCAGAGACATAGCTTGGCATACAACTAATGAAAAACTGTTTTTT,CASRDIAWHTTNEKLFF
TRBJ2-3,TRBV5-1,18,TRBD1,many,TGCGCCAGCAGCTTCTCTGCAAAACTGACAGGGGACACAGATACGCAGTATTTT,CASSFSAKLTGDTDTQYF
TRBJ2-6,TRBV4-2,15,.,many,TGTGCCAGCAGCCTTGTCGGAACTGGGGCCAACGTCCTGACTTTC,CASSLVGTGANVLTF
TRBJ1-2,TRBV20-1,16,.,many,TGCAGTGCTAGAGACGAACGGCGGACCGGGTACTATGGCTACACCTTC,CSARDERRTGYYGYTF
TRBJ2-7,TRBV6-5,14,TRBD1,many,TGTGCCAGCAGTTACTCTGGGACAGCCTACGAGCAGTACTTC,CASSYSGTAYEQYF
TRBJ2-1,TRBV12-3/TRBV12-4,17,.,many,TGTGCCAGCAGTCCCCCGGTTGGGTACAATTCCTACAATGAGCAGTTCTTC,CASSPPVGYNSYNEQFF
TRBJ1-5,TRBV6-2/TRBV6-3,15,.,.,TGTGCCAGCAGTTATATCGCCAGGTCCATTCAGCCCCAGCATTTT,CASSYIARSIQPQHF
TRBJ2-7,TRBV11-2,14,.,many,TGTGCCAGCAGTACCATGACGGGCTCCTACGAGCAGTACTTC,CASSTMTGSYEQYF
TRBJ1-2,TRBV20-1,12,TRBD1,many,TGCAGTGCTGGCCGGGACAGCTATGGCTACACCTTC,CSAGRDSYGYTF
TRBJ2-3,TRBV6-2/TRBV6-3,16,.,many,TGTGCCAGCAGCCGCCTAACAGGTTATAGCACAGATACGCAGTATTTT,CASSRLTGYSTDTQYF
TRBJ2-3,TRBV19,14,.,.,TGTGCCAGTAACCTGGGGCGGAGCACAGATACGCAGTATTTT,CASNLGRSTDTQYF
TRBJ2-7,TRBV5-1,16,TRBD1,many,TGCGCCAGCAGCTTCACTTTCCGGGACAGTTCGCACGAGCAGTACTTC,CASSFTFRDSSHEQYF
TRBJ2-1,TRBV20-1,14,TRBD1,many,TGCAGTGCTAGCTGGGACAGGAACACCCATGAGCAGTTCTTC,CSASWDRNTHEQFF
TRBJ2-7,TRBV7-9,16,TRBD1,many,TGTGCCAGCAGCTTAGTGGTTACAGGGGGCTCCTACGAGCAGTACTTC,CASSLVVTGGSYEQYF
TRBJ2-5,TRBV7-2,15,TRBD2,many,TGTGCCAGCAGCTTAGCCCCCCTGCGGGAGGGCACCCAGTACTTC,CASSLAPLREGTQYF